The 19 T cell receptor beta chains below were found in one sample sequenced in a study of cytotoxic CD8 clonotypes in ibrutinib-treated CLL. This table comes from immunoSEQ multiplex PCR, and its TCRdb copy is limited to in-frame clones, with some not included. Of fewer than 300,000 clones listed, more than 70% are singletons. This material consisted of PBMCs, taken at disease progression, from a patient treated with ibrutinib. Every receptor here comes from a human donor with chronic lymphocytic leukemia.

In nucleotides, the CDR3 is TGTGCCAGCAGCATAAGCGGGACCCAAGAGACCCAGTACTTC. Its translation: CASSISGTQETQYF. The rearrangement uses TRBV7-9 and TRBJ2-5; 7 nucleotides agree with TRBD2. Germline V CDR1 and CDR2: SEHNR, FQNEAQ (reference sequence). The CDR3 length is 14 residues. V gave up 5 bases and J gave up 1 base; unmatched junction bases: 4.

The chain uses TRBV6-5 and TRBJ2-7; D ambiguous. Germline V CDR1 and CDR2: MNHEY, SVGAGI. Trimming stripped 5 bases from V and 1 base from J, with 12 bases between. CDR3 length equals 14 residues. The CDR3 protein is CASSPTYSSYEQYF. The CDR3 nucleotides are TGTGCCAGCAGTCCTACCTACAGTTCCTACGAGCAGTACTTC.

The chain carries TRBV11-3 and TRBJ2-1; no clear D. Trimming removed 0 bases from V and 13 bases from J, with 13 bases in between. The CDR3 length is 13 residues. The germline V gene encodes CDR1 SGHNT and CDR2 YENEEA. CDR3 loop: CASSLDPGRAQFF. The DNA of the CDR3 is TGTGCCAGCAGCTTAGATCCCGGACGGGCCCAGTTCTTC.

The rearrangement links TRBV2 to TRBJ2-1, with 8 bases identical to TRBD2. CDR3 length: 15 amino acids. CDR1 SNHLY and CDR2 FYNNEI come from the germline V gene. The junction had 10 bases not matched to a gene; V was cut back by 7 bases and J by 5 bases. The CDR3, as DNA: TGTGCCAGCACACGGAGGGCGGGAGGCGACAATGAGCAGTTCTTC. This sequence encodes CASTRRAGGDNEQFF.

The chain has TRBV6-5 and TRBJ1-5; D is possibly TRBD1 (5 bases). In germline, CDR1 is MNHEY, CDR2 SVGAGI. V was trimmed by 6 bases and J by 6 bases, leaving 12 bases between them. The CDR3 is 13 residues long. The DNA of the CDR3 is TGTGCCAGCAGCTACCAGGGTGGTCAGCCCCAGCATTTT. It codes for CASSYQGGQPQHF.

The chain uses TRBV19 and TRBJ2-1, with 11 nucleotides matching TRBD2. Germline-derived CDR1 and CDR2 are LNHDA and SQIVND (reference sequence). The CDR3 spans 13 residues. J lost 9 bases, V lost 8 bases, and 6 bases had no gene match. DNA of the CDR3: TGTGCCAGTGTAGCGGGAGGGCCCGGTGAGCAGTTCTTC. It specifies CASVAGGPGEQFF.

V gene TRBV5-1 combines with J gene TRBJ2-7; 12 bases fit TRBD2. The V segment lost 0 bases and the J segment 5 bases; nucleotides outside the gene matches: 3. From germline, CDR1 is SGHRS and CDR2 YFSETQ. This CDR3 spans 15 amino acids. The CDR3 coding sequence is TGCGCCAGCAGCTTGGTGGGACTAGCGGGTAACGAGCAGTACTTC. This sequence encodes CASSLVGLAGNEQYF.

This clone occurred a few times. The chain has TRBV7-6 and TRBJ2-7; 7 bases line up with TRBD1. Germline assignment: CDR1 SGHVS and CDR2 FNYEAQ. CDR3 size: 13 residues. The junction had 6 bases not matched to a gene; V was cut back by 4 bases and J by 6 bases. The CDR3 nucleotides are TGTGCCAGCAGCTGGACAGGTCGGGGCGAGCAGTACTTC. This sequence encodes CASSWTGRGEQYF.

This clone was detected only once. The chain is built from TRBV11-2 and TRBJ2-7; D gene uncertain. The V end lost 0 bases, the J end lost 1 base, and 10 bases lay between the germline ends. The length of the CDR3 is 15 residues. CDR1 is SGHAT, CDR2 FQNNGV, per germline. The CDR3 nucleotides are TGTGCCAGCAGCTTAGAGTTTCCGAGTTCCTACGAGCAGTACTTC. Residues: CASSLEFPSSYEQYF.

Of note for this clone: This could be a read error, since a much larger clone is one nucleotide away. The chain employs TRBV7-2 and TRBJ2-3; TRBD2 matches at 8 bases. Germline assignment: CDR1 SGHTA and CDR2 FQGNSA. J was trimmed by 0 bases and V by 5 bases; bases with no gene match: 7. The CDR3 is made up of 16 amino acids. CDR3 region: CASSPRLASSTDTQYF. CDR3 in DNA: TGTGCCAGCAGCCCGAGACTAGCGTCTAGCACAGATACGCAGTATTTT.

Remarks on this clone: Other DNA variants within this sample encode the same CDR3. This chain links TRBV5-1 with TRBJ2-7; D ambiguous. V was trimmed by 2 bases and J by 0 bases, leaving 6 bases between them. The CDR3 length is 13 residues. Looked up from germline, CDR1 is SGHRS and CDR2 is YFSETQ. The DNA for the CDR3 is TGCGCCAGCAGCTTAGGTCACTCCTACGAGCAGTACTTC. Residues: CASSLGHSYEQYF.

This clone showed up just once. This chain uses TRBV29-1 with TRBJ2-7, with D possibly TRBD2 on 5 matching bases. V lost 5 bases and J lost 0, with 11 bases in between. The CDR3 length is 13 residues. CDR1 is SQVTM, CDR2 ANQGSEA, per germline. This CDR3 reads CSVTGSDSYEQYF. Here the CDR3 DNA reads TGCAGCGTTACGGGATCCGACTCCTACGAGCAGTACTTC.

As to this clone: The same CDR3 also results from other DNA sequences found in this sample. The rearrangement uses TRBV18 and TRBJ1-4; D is uncertain. The germline V gene encodes CDR1 KGHSH and CDR2 LQKENI. CDR3 length: 14 residues. V gave up 3 bases and J gave up 4 bases, with 9 bases separating them. CDR3 sequence: CASSPNRVNEKLFF. CDR3 coding DNA: TGTGCCAGCTCACCTAACAGAGTTAATGAAAAACTGTTTTTT.

The chain carries TRBV11-3 and TRBJ2-7; D perhaps matches TRBD2 (7 bases). The CDR3 covers 13 residues. The V gene's germline CDR1 is SGHNT and CDR2 YENEEA. Trimming took 2 bases from V and 4 from J, leaving 9 bases between them. The CDR3 DNA reads TGTGCCAGCAGCTTAAGGGGGGGTTACGAGCAGTACTTC. Amino acids: CASSLRGGYEQYF.

This sequence joins TRBV27 and TRBJ1-5; possibly TRBD1 for D (6 bases). Germline CDR1 and CDR2: MNHEY and SMNVEV (reference sequence). The CDR3 is 15 residues long. Trimming cost V 3 bases and J 0 bases, with 9 bases left between them. CDR3 region: CASSFQGFSNQPQHF. CDR3 sequence (DNA): TGTGCCAGCAGTTTTCAGGGGTTTAGCAATCAGCCCCAGCATTTT.

This clone was found a few times. This sequence joins TRBV7-2 and TRBJ2-7; 8 nucleotides agree with TRBD2. The CDR3 spans 13 residues. With V trimmed by 1 base and J by 11 bases, 7 bases remained unmatched. Looked up from germline, CDR1 is SGHTA and CDR2 is FQGNSA. The CDR3 DNA reads TGTGCCAGCAGCTTAGGGGGACTAGGGACAAAGTACTTC. Protein product: CASSLGGLGTKYF.

This chain links TRBV5-4 with TRBJ2-1, with D possibly matching TRBD2 (5 bases). Germline V gene data show CDR1 as SGHNT and CDR2 as YYREEE (reference sequence). The CDR3 covers 11 residues. CDR3 bases: TGTGCAAGCGGCTCCTACAATGAGCAGTTCTTC. Translation gives CASGSYNEQFF.

The chain couples TRBV10-3 to TRBJ2-3; 10 bases align to TRBD2. V lost 2 bases, J lost 0 bases, and 8 bases stayed unmatched. Germline CDR1 ENHRY, CDR2 SYGVKD. The CDR3 totals 18 residues. The CDR3 region has the DNA TGTGCCATCAGTGAGGTGATCTGGACTAGCGGTAGCACAGATACGCAGTATTTT. Translation: CAISEVIWTSGSTDTQYF.

This sequence joins TRBV25-1 and TRBJ2-2; TRBD1 is a possible D gene (5 bases). The CDR3 is 13 residues long. In germline, CDR1 is MGHDK, CDR2 SYGVNS. Deletions cut 6 bases from V and 5 bases from J, with 10 bases between. The CDR3 sequence is CASSLRDTGELFF. In DNA, the CDR3 is TGTGCCAGCAGCCTCAGGGATACCGGGGAGCTGTTTTTT.